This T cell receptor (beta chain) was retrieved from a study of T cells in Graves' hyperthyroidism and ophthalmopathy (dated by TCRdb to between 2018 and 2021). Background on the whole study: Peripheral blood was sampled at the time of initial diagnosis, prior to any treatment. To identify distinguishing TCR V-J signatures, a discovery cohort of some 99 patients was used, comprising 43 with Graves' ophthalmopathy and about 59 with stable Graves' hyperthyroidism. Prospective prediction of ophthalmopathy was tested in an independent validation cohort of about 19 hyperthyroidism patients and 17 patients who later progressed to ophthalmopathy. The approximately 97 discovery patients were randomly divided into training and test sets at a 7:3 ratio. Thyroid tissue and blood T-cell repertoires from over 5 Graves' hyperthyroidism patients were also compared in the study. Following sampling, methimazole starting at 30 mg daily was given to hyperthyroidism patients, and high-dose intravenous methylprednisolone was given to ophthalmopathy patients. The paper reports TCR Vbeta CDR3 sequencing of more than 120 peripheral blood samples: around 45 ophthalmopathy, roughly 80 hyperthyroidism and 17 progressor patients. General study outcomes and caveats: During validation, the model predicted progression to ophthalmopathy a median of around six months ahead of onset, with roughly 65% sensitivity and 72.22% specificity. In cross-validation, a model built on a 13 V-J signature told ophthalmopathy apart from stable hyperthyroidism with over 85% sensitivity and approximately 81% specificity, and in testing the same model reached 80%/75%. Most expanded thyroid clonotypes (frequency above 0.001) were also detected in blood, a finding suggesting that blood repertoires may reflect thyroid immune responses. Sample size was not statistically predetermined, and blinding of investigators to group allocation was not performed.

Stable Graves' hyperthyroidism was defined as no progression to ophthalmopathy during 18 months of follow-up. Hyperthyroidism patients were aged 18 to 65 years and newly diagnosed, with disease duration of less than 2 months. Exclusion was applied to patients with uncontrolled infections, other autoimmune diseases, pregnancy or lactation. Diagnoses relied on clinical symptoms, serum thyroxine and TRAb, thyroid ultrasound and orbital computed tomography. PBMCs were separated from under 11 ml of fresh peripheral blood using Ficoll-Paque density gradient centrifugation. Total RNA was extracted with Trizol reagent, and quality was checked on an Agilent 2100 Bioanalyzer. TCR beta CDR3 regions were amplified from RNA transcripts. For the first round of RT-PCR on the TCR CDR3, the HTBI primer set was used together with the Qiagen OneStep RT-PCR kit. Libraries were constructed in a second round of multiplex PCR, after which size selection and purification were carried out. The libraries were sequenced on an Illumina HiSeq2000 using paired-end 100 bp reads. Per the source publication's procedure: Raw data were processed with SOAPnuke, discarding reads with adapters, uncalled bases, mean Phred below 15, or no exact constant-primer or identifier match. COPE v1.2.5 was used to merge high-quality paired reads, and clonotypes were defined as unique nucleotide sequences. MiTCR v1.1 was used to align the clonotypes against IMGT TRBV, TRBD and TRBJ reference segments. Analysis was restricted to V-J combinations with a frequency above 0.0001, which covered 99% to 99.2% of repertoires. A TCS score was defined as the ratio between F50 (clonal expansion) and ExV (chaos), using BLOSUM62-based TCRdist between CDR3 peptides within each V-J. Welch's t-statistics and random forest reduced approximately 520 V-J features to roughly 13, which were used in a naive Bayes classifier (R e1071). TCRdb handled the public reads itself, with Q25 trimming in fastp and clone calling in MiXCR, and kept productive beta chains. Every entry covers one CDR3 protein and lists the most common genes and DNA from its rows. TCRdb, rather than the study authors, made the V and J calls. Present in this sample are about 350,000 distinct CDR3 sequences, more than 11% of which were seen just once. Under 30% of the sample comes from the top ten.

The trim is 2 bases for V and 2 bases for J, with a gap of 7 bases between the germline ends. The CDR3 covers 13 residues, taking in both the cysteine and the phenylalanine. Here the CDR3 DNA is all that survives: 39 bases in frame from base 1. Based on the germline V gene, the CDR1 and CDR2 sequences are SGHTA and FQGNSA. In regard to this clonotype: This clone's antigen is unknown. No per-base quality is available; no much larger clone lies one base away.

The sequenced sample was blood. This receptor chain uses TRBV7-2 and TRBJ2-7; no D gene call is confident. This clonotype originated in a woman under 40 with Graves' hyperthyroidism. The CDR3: CASSLQTTYEQYF. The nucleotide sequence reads TGTGCCAGCAGCTTACAAACTACCTACGAGCAGTACTTC.